These 32 T cell receptor beta chains were all obtained from the same sample, sequenced in a study of blood T cell repertoires in COVID-19. Data came from immunoSEQ multiplex PCR; TCRdb stores just in-frame clones and leaves some out. Among more than 250,000 clones listed, 88% were seen once. The specimen was peripheral blood. The source of these receptors is a human donor in a cohort sampled during active COVID-19.

This chain connects TRBV28 to TRBJ1-1; D not certain. The CDR3 consists of 13 residues. The germline CDR1 and CDR2 sequences are MDHEN and SYDVKM. The ends were cut back, 5 bases at V and 4 bases at J, with 11 bases in the middle. The CDR3 here is CASSLPISTEAFF. CDR3 DNA sequence: TGTGCCAGCAGTCTCCCAATTAGCACTGAAGCTTTCTTT.

This clone is a singleton in its sample. This chain joins TRBV7-6 and TRBJ2-3; TRBD2 matches at 13 bases. The CDR3 totals 16 residues. Germline assignment: CDR1 SGHVS and CDR2 FNYEAQ. V shed 5 bases, J shed 5 bases, and the junction held 7 bases outside the gene matches. The DNA for the CDR3 is TGTGCCAGCAGCATACTAGCGGGGGGGCGCGGAGATACGCAGTATTTT. Amino acid sequence: CASSILAGGRGDTQYF.

Comments on this clone: One end of the junction varies from germline; a read error may be responsible. The chain has TRBV7-7 and TRBJ1-5; 9 bases fit TRBD1. The CDR3 is 18 amino acids. CDR1 and CDR2 (germline): SSHAT, FNYEAQ (reference sequence). CDR3 nucleotides: TGTGCTAGCAGCCAGGGACAGGGAGGAAAGGTGAGCAATCAGCCCCAGCATTTT. As protein: CASSQGQGGKVSNQPQHF.

CDR3 DNA sequence: TGTGCCAGCAGTCGTCTTTACGAGCAGTACTTC. Translated: CASSRLYEQYF. The rearrangement joins TRBV28 to TRBJ2-7; no clear D gene. Trimming removed 5 bases from V and 4 bases from J, with 6 bases in between. CDR1 and CDR2 (germline): MDHEN, SYDVKM. This CDR3 comprises 11 residues.

The chain employs TRBV28 and TRBJ1-2; TRBD1 is a possible D gene (5 bases). This CDR3 region has 12 residues. Germline CDR1 MDHEN, CDR2 SYDVKM. The ends were cut back, 3 bases at V and 6 bases at J, with 8 bases in the middle. The CDR3 spells CASSFPRDGYTF. The CDR3 DNA is TGTGCCAGCAGTTTCCCCAGGGATGGCTACACCTTC.

The chain carries TRBV30 and TRBJ2-7, with 8 bases matching TRBD1. V was pared by 8 bases and J by 0 bases, with 9 bases of the junction left unmatched. CDR1 and CDR2 from the germline V gene are GTSNPN and SVGIG (reference sequence). The CDR3 totals 14 residues. CDR3: CASDRGPYSYEQYF. The CDR3 region has the DNA TGTGCCAGTGACAGGGGCCCTTACTCCTACGAGCAGTACTTC.

The V call is TRBV29-1, the J call TRBJ2-7; D might be TRBD2 (5 bases). V lost 2 bases and J 0 bases, leaving 14 bases between the germline ends. The CDR3 consists of 15 residues. Germline V CDR1 and CDR2: SQVTM, ANQGSEA. The CDR3 DNA sequence: TGCAGCGTTGAACGGTATGTGGGGAGCTCCTACGAGCAGTACTTC. Its translation is CSVERYVGSSYEQYF.

This clone was seen only once. The rearrangement joins TRBV7-6 to TRBJ2-3; TRBD2 aligns across 12 bases. Trimming cost V 3 bases and J 5 bases; bases outside gene matches: 9. The CDR3 contains 17 residues. CDR1 is SGHVS, CDR2 FNYEAQ, per germline. CDR3 sequence: CASSLFAKLAGGDTQYF. The CDR3 nucleotides read TGTGCCAGCAGCTTGTTCGCGAAACTAGCGGGAGGAGATACGCAGTATTTT.

The table lists this clone with a count of one. The rearrangement links TRBV6-5 to TRBJ1-2, with no clear D. With 6 bases removed from V and 2 bases from J, the gap between germline ends came to 16 bases. CDR1 and CDR2 (germline): MNHEY, SVGAGI. CDR3 length: 15 amino acids. The DNA for the CDR3 is TGTGCCAGCAGGGGGTACGAGGGAATAAACTATGGCTACACCTTC. Translated: CASRGYEGINYGYTF.

The rearrangement links TRBV24-1 to TRBJ1-2, with TRBD1 matching 7 bases. V was pared by 4 bases and J by 3 bases, with 4 bases of the junction left unmatched. This CDR3 is built from 14 residues. CDR1 and CDR2 (germline): KGHDR, SFDVKD. The CDR3 DNA follows: TGTGCCACCAGTGACCCGGGACAGCACTATGGCTACACCTTC. Its protein product is CATSDPGQHYGYTF.

This chain uses TRBV7-9 with TRBJ2-5, with 13 bases that match TRBD2. The CDR3 is 19 amino acids. The germline V gene encodes CDR1 SEHNR and CDR2 FQNEAQ (reference sequence). J gave up 3 bases and V 5 bases, and 15 bases lay outside the gene matches. CDR3 sequence (DNA): TGTGCCAGCAGCCCCACTAGCGGGAGGGTGGTACAGGATGAAGAGACCCAGTACTTC. Protein product: CASSPTSGRVVQDEETQYF.

The chain couples TRBV29-1 to TRBJ2-7; 8 nucleotides agree with TRBD1. The germline gives CDR1 SQVTM, CDR2 ANQGSEA. The CDR3 runs 13 residues. Unmatched junction bases numbered 6, after V lost 3 bases and J lost 5 bases. The DNA for the CDR3 is TGCAGCGTTGAGAGACAGGGGTCCCACGAGCAGTACTTC. This gives the protein CSVERQGSHEQYF.

The chain joins TRBV6-5 to TRBJ1-2; D is possibly TRBD1 (5 bases). The germline CDR1 and CDR2 sequences are MNHEY and SVGAGI. The CDR3 extends over 13 amino acids. V lost 7 bases and J 3 bases, leaving 12 bases between the germline ends. The CDR3 DNA reads TGTGCCAGCATGACCCGGGGGGACTATGGCTACACCTTC. Translating gives CASMTRGDYGYTF.

The V gene is TRBV18, the J gene TRBJ1-5, with D maybe TRBD1 (6 bases). The V end was cut by 4 bases, the J end by 0 bases, with 10 bases between. CDR3 length: 15 amino acids. From germline, CDR1 is KGHSH and CDR2 LQKENI. The CDR3 spells CASSQKQGSNQPQHF. As DNA, the CDR3 is TGTGCCAGCTCACAAAAACAGGGTAGCAATCAGCCCCAGCATTTT.

The rearrangement links TRBV11-2 to TRBJ2-7; 9 bases are shared with TRBD1. The length of the CDR3 is 16 residues. Germline V CDR1 and CDR2: SGHAT, FQNNGV. Trimming at V came to 6 bases and at J to 0 bases, leaving 9 bases not matched to a gene. As DNA, the CDR3 is TGTGCCAGCAGTAAGAACAGGGGGCCGAGCTCCTACGAGCAGTACTTC. This translates into CASSKNRGPSSYEQYF.

This chain uses TRBV6-2 or TRBV6-3 with TRBJ2-7; the match to TRBD2 covers 8 bases. This CDR3 contains 16 residues. The trim removed 6 bases at V and 0 bases at J, leaving 10 bases unmatched. Germline CDR1 is MNHEY and CDR2 is SVGEGT. This CDR3 reads CASSPIAGILSYEQYF. DNA of the CDR3: TGTGCCAGCAGCCCTATAGCGGGGATCCTCTCCTACGAGCAGTACTTC.

This clone appeared a single time. The chain links TRBV15 to TRBJ2-7, with a tentative D call TRBD2 (6 bases). The CDR3 runs to 13 residues. The germline V gene encodes CDR1 LNHNV and CDR2 YYDKDF (reference sequence). Trimming removed 3 bases at V and 3 bases at J, with 9 bases between. CDR3 in DNA: TGTGCCACCAGCAGTGCGGACTACTACGAGCAGTACTTC. This encodes CATSSADYYEQYF.

The gene calls are TRBV5-4 and TRBJ2-7; 12 bases are a match to TRBD2. J lost 2 bases, V lost 1 base, and 1 base had no gene match. The germline gives CDR1 SGHNT, CDR2 YYREEE (reference sequence). The CDR3 length is 15 residues. CDR3 sequence: CASSLWTSGAYEQYF. As DNA, the CDR3 is TGTGCCAGCAGCTTGTGGACTAGCGGGGCCTACGAGCAGTACTTC.

The CDR3 loop reads CASSPEGGYYEQYF. In DNA form, the CDR3 reads TGTGCCAGCTCACCGGAAGGGGGCTACTACGAGCAGTACTTC. The chain joins TRBV18 to TRBJ2-7; 7 nucleotides agree with TRBD1. The V gene's germline CDR1 is KGHSH and CDR2 LQKENI. The V and J ends lost 3 bases and 3 bases, in that order; junction bases with no gene match: 5. This CDR3 spans 14 amino acids.

The V call is TRBV5-6, the J call TRBJ1-5; no clear D. Germline V gives CDR1 SGHDT, CDR2 YYEEEE. The germline V and J ends were trimmed by 2 bases and 2 bases, with 8 bases remaining between them. The CDR3 consists of 14 residues. CDR3 in amino acids: CASSFSFGNQPQHF. CDR3 nucleotides: TGTGCCAGCAGCTTCAGTTTTGGCAATCAGCCCCAGCATTTT.

The chain has TRBV5-4 and TRBJ2-7; 9 nucleotides align to TRBD2. The germline gives CDR1 SGHNT, CDR2 YYREEE (reference sequence). V shed 4 bases and J 2 bases; nucleotides not matched to a gene: 7. There are 15 residues in the CDR3. The CDR3 spells CASSRFGLATYEQYF. DNA of the CDR3: TGTGCCAGCAGCCGCTTTGGACTAGCGACCTACGAGCAGTACTTC.

The chain is built from TRBV5-4 and TRBJ2-7; 13 bases match TRBD2. In germline, CDR1 is SGHNT, CDR2 YYREEE (reference sequence). There are 16 residues in the CDR3. V lost 5 bases to trimming and J lost 5 bases; unmatched junction nucleotides: 10. CDR3 protein: CASRDLRLAGGDEQYF. CDR3 bases: TGTGCCAGCAGAGATCTCCGACTAGCGGGGGGAGACGAGCAGTACTTC.

The chain uses TRBV15 and TRBJ2-7; D not certain. V gave up 1 base and J gave up 2 bases, with 15 bases separating them. CDR1 and CDR2 from the germline V gene are LNHNV and YYDKDF (reference sequence). This CDR3 comprises 16 residues. The CDR3 here is CATSRVRDNPTYEQYF. CDR3 bases: TGTGCCACCAGCAGAGTCCGAGACAACCCCACCTACGAGCAGTACTTC.

The rearrangement uses TRBV5-8 and TRBJ1-4, with 7 bases lining up with TRBD1. The CDR3 consists of 18 residues. The germline V gene encodes CDR1 SGHTS and CDR2 YDEGEE. V lost 4 bases to trimming and J lost 4 bases; unmatched junction nucleotides: 16. CDR3: CASSLSDKGAGYNEKLFF. CDR3 sequence (DNA): TGTGCCAGCAGCCTCTCGGACAAGGGGGCAGGGTATAATGAAAAACTGTTTTTT. The full variable domain, its missing parts supplied by reference TRBV5-8 and TRBJ1-4, is EAGVTQSPTHLIKTRGQQATLRCSPISGHTSVYWYQQALGLGLQFLLWYDEGEERNRGNFPPRFSGRQFPNYSSELNVNALELEDSALYLCASSLSDKGAGYNEKLFFGSGTQLSVL.

The V gene is TRBV7-2, the J gene TRBJ2-1; 8 bases agree with TRBD2. The CDR3 runs to 15 residues. V gave up 7 bases and J gave up 7 bases; unmatched junction bases: 12. Germline loops: CDR1 SGHTA, CDR2 FQGNSA. CDR3 loop: CASIPPGLGWNEQFF. The CDR3 region has the DNA TGTGCCAGCATCCCACCGGGACTAGGGTGGAATGAGCAGTTCTTC.

The V gene is TRBV6-5, the J gene TRBJ1-1; 10 bases align to TRBD1. The CDR3 runs to 14 residues. The J segment lost 4 bases and the V segment lost 7 bases, leaving 6 bases of the junction unmatched. CDR1 and CDR2 from the germline V gene are MNHEY and SVGAGI. The CDR3 protein is CASTLDRGSTEAFF. The CDR3 region has the DNA TGTGCCAGCACTTTGGACAGGGGGAGCACTGAAGCTTTCTTT.

V usage is TRBV7-2 and J usage is TRBJ1-2, with D tentatively TRBD1 (5 bases). Trimming cost V 5 bases and J 5 bases, with 24 bases left between them. CDR3 size: 17 residues. Germline assignment: CDR1 SGHTA and CDR2 FQGNSA. DNA for the CDR3: TGTGCCAGCAGCCTGGGGGAGCGGGTGGCGGGATTATATGGCTACACCTTC. Amino acid sequence: CASSLGERVAGLYGYTF.

V is TRBV28 and J is TRBJ2-7, with 8 positions matching TRBD1. Germline trimming cut 5 bases from V and 1 base from J; bases unmatched to any gene: 7. This CDR3 contains 15 residues. Looked up from germline, CDR1 is MDHEN and CDR2 is SYDVKM. The CDR3 reads CASSGGQARSYEQYF. The CDR3 nucleotides read TGTGCCAGCAGTGGGGGACAGGCAAGATCCTACGAGCAGTACTTC.

The chain combines TRBV5-4 with TRBJ2-7; 9 nucleotides agree with TRBD2. V lost 3 bases and J lost 5; bases outside the gene matches: 9. This CDR3 spans 15 amino acids. Looked up from germline, CDR1 is SGHNT and CDR2 is YYREEE (reference sequence). CDR3: CASSWGEREAHEQYF. The CDR3 DNA sequence: TGTGCCAGCAGCTGGGGGGAGCGGGAGGCCCACGAGCAGTACTTC.

V is TRBV18 and J is TRBJ2-1; 9 bases agree with TRBD2. Germline lookup yields CDR1 KGHSH and CDR2 LQKENI. This CDR3 is built from 17 residues. Trimming cost V 6 bases and J 0 bases; bases outside gene matches: 9. This CDR3 reads CASSPSGALSSYNEQFF. As DNA, the CDR3 is TGTGCCAGCTCTCCTAGCGGGGCCCTGAGCTCCTACAATGAGCAGTTCTTC. Together with reference TRBV18 and TRBJ2-1, the CDR3 gives the full variable domain: NAGVMQNPRHLVRRRGQEARLRCSPMKGHSHVYWYRQLPEEGLKFMVYLQKENIIDESGMPKERFSAEFPKEGPSILRIQQVVRGDSAAYFCASSPSGALSSYNEQFFGPGTRLTVL.

V gene TRBV6-6 combines with J gene TRBJ2-1, with D perhaps matching TRBD1 (5 bases). Trimming removed 3 bases at V and 0 bases at J, with 9 bases between. The CDR3 is 15 amino acids. Germline V gives CDR1 MNHNY, CDR2 SVGAGI (reference sequence). CDR3 residues: CASSYRTPSYNEQFF. The CDR3 coding sequence is TGTGCCAGCAGTTATAGGACACCCTCCTACAATGAGCAGTTCTTC.

The chain is built from TRBV28 and TRBJ2-2, with a possible D match to TRBD1 (6 bases). The CDR3 length is 15 residues. Trimming cost V 7 bases and J 6 bases, with 18 bases left between them. Germline V gives CDR1 MDHEN, CDR2 SYDVKM. The chain's CDR3 is CASTDGRGRAGELFF. The CDR3 nucleotides are TGTGCCAGCACCGACGGCAGGGGCAGGGCCGGGGAGCTGTTTTTT.